This TCR beta chain comes out of a study of T cell responses to AZD1222 COVID-19 vaccine. Study-wide context: Researchers grouped second doses given at about 4 or about 12 weeks into one pool. Study-wide results and limits: Sampling that yielded the repertoires occurred only after the peak T cell response. There were vaccine-associated CD4 TCRs across spike, dominant at 160-218 and 743-854. Of spike-specific TCRs, nearly half reportedly target regions left unmutated in variants.

Sequencing used immunoSEQ multiplex PCR; TCRdb keeps in-frame clones, though not all of them. The table records approximately 30,000 clones, over 75% of them present only once. CDR3 size: 14 residues. Per germline, CDR1 MNHEY and CDR2 SVGEGT. Deletions cut 0 bases from V and 7 bases from J, with 13 bases between. This clone has just a few counts. The antigen is unknown. The rearrangement uses TRBV6-2 or TRBV6-3 and TRBJ2-7, with TRBD2 as a possible D gene (6 bases). The input for sequencing was peripheral blood, taken on day 0 of AZD1222 vaccination. This clonotype was obtained from an adult in good health. The CDR3 DNA is TGTGCCAGCAGTTACTCTAGCGGACCTTGGGAGCAGTACGTC. It translates to CASSYSSGPWEQYV.